This entry lists 9 T cell receptor beta chains sequenced from one sample in a study of PD-1 blockade in classical Hodgkin lymphoma. TCRdb's table, derived via immunoSEQ multiplex PCR, lists solely in-frame clones and lacks some. The repertoire holds roughly 100,000 clones, approximately 90% seen once, with about 7.1% in the top ten. Each and every patient relapsed after autologous stem cell transplantation, and patients got differing brentuximab vedotin exposure. The specimen comprised peripheral blood mononuclear cells (PBMCs), sampled before the second cycle of nivolumab. Receptors were obtained from a human donor with classical Hodgkin lymphoma.

J is TRBJ1-1 and V is TRBV19; D gene unclear. The CDR3 extends over 13 amino acids. Trimming left V 8 bases short and J 1 base short, with 11 bases between. CDR1 is LNHDA, CDR2 SQIVND, per germline (reference sequence). CDR3 region: CASSSGRNTEAFF. CDR3 nucleotides: TGTGCCAGTTCTTCCGGGAGGAACACTGAAGCTTTCTTT.

The V call is TRBV27, the J call TRBJ2-7, with 11 bases matching TRBD1. Germline V gives CDR1 MNHEY, CDR2 SMNVEV (reference sequence). J lost 7 bases, V lost 3 bases, and 11 bases had no gene match. The CDR3 is made up of 16 amino acids. The CDR3 region is CASSFLTGTGGREQYF. The CDR3 nucleotides are TGTGCCAGCAGTTTTCTGACCGGGACAGGGGGTAGAGAGCAGTACTTC.

The chain carries TRBV29-1 and TRBJ2-1; D tentatively fits TRBD1 or TRBD2 (6 bases each). The CDR3 totals 13 residues. CDR1 SQVTM and CDR2 ANQGSEA come from the germline V gene. Trimming stripped 7 bases from V and 1 base from J, with 11 bases between. The CDR3 DNA reads as TGCAGCGGCGGGACACAGTCCTACAATGAGCAGTTCTTC. Its translation is CSGGTQSYNEQFF.

The V call is TRBV7-8, the J call TRBJ2-7; TRBD1 aligns across 7 bases. With 5 bases clipped from V and 4 bases from J, the junction kept 5 bases outside the gene matches. Germline V lookup: CDR1 SGHVS, CDR2 FQNEAQ. This CDR3 comprises 13 residues. Here the CDR3 DNA reads TGTGCCAGCAGCCCAGGGGGATTTTACGAGCAGTACTTC. Translation: CASSPGGFYEQYF.

On this clone itself: At one of its ends the junction is not consistent with the germline gene, which may arise from a read error. The chain has TRBV5-6 and TRBJ2-1; D is unresolved. Germline V gives CDR1 SGHDT, CDR2 YYEEEE. The CDR3 contains 12 residues. This chain's CDR3 is CASSLDYNEQFF. The CDR3 nucleotides read TGTGCCAGCAGTTTGGACTACAATGAGCAGTTCTTC.

The gene calls are TRBV28 and TRBJ1-2, with TRBD1 matching 7 bases. V was pared by 5 bases and J by 5 bases, with 11 bases of the junction left unmatched. Germline CDR1 and CDR2: MDHEN and SYDVKM. The length of the CDR3 is 15 residues. Written as DNA, the CDR3 is TGTGCCAGCAGTCCCGTGGAGGGGGCAGGATATGGCTACACCTTC. It specifies CASSPVEGAGYGYTF.

The rearrangement links TRBV7-2 to TRBJ1-2; 8 bases map to TRBD1. V lost 5 bases, J lost 4 bases, and 12 bases stayed unmatched. Per germline, CDR1 SGHTA and CDR2 FQGNSA. The length of the CDR3 is 16 residues. The CDR3 reads CASSLWDRRSTYGYTF. Here the CDR3 DNA reads TGTGCCAGCAGCCTCTGGGACAGGCGGTCGACCTATGGCTACACCTTC.

The chain uses TRBV29-1 and TRBJ2-7; D unresolved. The ends were cut back, 1 base at V and 6 bases at J, with 19 bases in the middle. The CDR3 has 15 residues. Per germline, CDR1 SQVTM and CDR2 ANQGSEA. The CDR3 sequence: CSVEAVAGNYREQYF. The CDR3 DNA follows: TGCAGCGTTGAAGCGGTGGCCGGCAACTACCGCGAGCAGTACTTC.

This chain uses TRBV6-6 with TRBJ1-5; tentatively, D is TRBD1 (6 bases). Germline CDR1 is MNHNY and CDR2 is SVGAGI (reference sequence). This CDR3 has 15 residues. Trimming cost V 2 bases and J 7 bases, with 15 bases left between them. The CDR3 protein is CASSYNREGRQPQHF. The CDR3 nucleotides are TGTGCCAGCAGTTACAACAGGGAAGGAAGACAGCCCCAGCATTTT.